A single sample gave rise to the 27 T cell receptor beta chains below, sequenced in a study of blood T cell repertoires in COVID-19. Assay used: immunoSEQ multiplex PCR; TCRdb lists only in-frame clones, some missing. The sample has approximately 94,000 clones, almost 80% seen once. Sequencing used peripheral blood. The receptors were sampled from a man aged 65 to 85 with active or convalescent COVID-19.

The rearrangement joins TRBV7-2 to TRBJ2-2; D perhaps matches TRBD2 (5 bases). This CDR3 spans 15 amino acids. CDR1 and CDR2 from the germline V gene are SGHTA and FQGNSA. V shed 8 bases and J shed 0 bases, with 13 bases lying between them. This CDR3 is CASARGPANTGELFF. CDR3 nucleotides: TGTGCCAGCGCACGCGGGCCAGCGAACACCGGGGAGCTGTTTTTT.

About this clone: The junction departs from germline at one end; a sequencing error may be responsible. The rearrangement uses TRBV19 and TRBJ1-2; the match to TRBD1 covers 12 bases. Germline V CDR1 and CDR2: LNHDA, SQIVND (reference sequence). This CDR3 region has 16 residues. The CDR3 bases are TGTGCCTCCGATCCGGGACAGGGGGCTATCAACTCTGGCTACACCTTC. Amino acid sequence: CASDPGQGAINSGYTF.

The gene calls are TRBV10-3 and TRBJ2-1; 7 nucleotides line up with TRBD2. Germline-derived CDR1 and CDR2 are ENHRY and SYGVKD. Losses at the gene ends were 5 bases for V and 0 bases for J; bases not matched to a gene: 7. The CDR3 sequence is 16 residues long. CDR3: CAISRGEGSSYNEQFF. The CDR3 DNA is TGTGCCATCAGTCGGGGGGAGGGGAGCTCCTACAATGAGCAGTTCTTC.

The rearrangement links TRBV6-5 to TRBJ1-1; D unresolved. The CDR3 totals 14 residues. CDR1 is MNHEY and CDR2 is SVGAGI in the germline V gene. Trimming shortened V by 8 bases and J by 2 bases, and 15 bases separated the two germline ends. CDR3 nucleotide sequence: TGTGCCAGCGTCTGGGCGAGTTATAACACTGAAGCTTTCTTT. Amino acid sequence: CASVWASYNTEAFF.

DNA for the CDR3: TGTGCCAGCAGCCAAAACACGATCGGTCGGGAGGGGGAAAAGTTCTTC. Protein product: CASSQNTIGREGEKFF. This chain uses TRBV4-2 with TRBJ2-1; 8 bases agree with TRBD2. CDR1 is LGHNA, CDR2 YNFKEQ, per germline. The CDR3 is 16 amino acids. J gave up 14 bases and V 2 bases, and 17 bases lay outside the gene matches.

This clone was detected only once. CDR3 amino acids: CSASVGVTGTGAFF. CDR3 in DNA: TGCAGTGCTAGTGTGGGTGTAACAGGGACGGGGGCTTTCTTT. The gene calls are TRBV20-1 and TRBJ1-1; D might be TRBD1 (6 bases). With 3 bases removed from V and 11 bases from J, the gap between germline ends came to 22 bases. Germline lookup yields CDR1 DFQATT and CDR2 SNEGSKA (reference sequence). The CDR3 sequence is 14 residues long.

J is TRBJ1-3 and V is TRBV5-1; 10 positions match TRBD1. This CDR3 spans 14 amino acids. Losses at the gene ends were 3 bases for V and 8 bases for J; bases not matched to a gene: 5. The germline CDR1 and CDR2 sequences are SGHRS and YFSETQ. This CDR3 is CASSSTGGSDTIYF. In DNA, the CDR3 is TGCGCCAGCAGCTCGACAGGGGGCAGCGACACCATATATTTT.

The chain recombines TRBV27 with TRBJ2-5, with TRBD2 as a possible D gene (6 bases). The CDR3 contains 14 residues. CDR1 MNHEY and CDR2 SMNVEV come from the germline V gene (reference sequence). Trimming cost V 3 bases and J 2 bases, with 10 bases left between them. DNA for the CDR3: TGTGCCAGCAGTTTTGCGGGAAATCAAGAGACCCAGTACTTC. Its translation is CASSFAGNQETQYF.

CDR3 nucleotide sequence: TGTGCCAGCAGTTGGCCTGCGGGGGGGGGTGAGACCCAGTACTTC. Its translation is CASSWPAGGGETQYF. This rearrangement joins TRBV28 to TRBJ2-5; the match to TRBD2 covers 9 bases. The V and J ends lost 4 bases and 5 bases, in that order; junction bases with no gene match: 8. The CDR3 contains 15 residues. Germline CDR1 reads MDHEN; CDR2 reads SYDVKM.

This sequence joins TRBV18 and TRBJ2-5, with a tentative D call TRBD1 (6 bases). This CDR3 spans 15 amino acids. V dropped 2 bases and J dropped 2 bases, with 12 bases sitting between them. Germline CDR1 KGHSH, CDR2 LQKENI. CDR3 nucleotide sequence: TGTGCCAGCTCACCATTTGAGACAGGACAAGAGACCCAGTACTTC. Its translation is CASSPFETGQETQYF.

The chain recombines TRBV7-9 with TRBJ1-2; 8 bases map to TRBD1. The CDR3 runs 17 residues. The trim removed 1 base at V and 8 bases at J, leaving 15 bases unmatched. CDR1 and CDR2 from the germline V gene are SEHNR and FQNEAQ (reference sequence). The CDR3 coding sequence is TGTGCCAGCAGCTTAGGGACCAATTTCCAGGGGGCCGGGGGCTACACCTTC. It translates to CASSLGTNFQGAGGYTF.

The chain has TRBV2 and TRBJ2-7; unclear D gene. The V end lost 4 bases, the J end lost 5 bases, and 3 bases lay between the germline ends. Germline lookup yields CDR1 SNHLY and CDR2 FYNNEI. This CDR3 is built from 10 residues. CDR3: CASSVNEQYF. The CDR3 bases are TGTGCCAGCAGTGTAAACGAGCAGTACTTC. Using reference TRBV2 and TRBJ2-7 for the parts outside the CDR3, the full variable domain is EPEVTQTPSHQVTQMGQEVILRCVPISNHLYFYWYRQILGQKVEFLVSFYNNEISEKSEIFDDQFSVERPDGSNFTLKIRSTKLEDSAMYFCASSVNEQYFGPGTRLTVT.

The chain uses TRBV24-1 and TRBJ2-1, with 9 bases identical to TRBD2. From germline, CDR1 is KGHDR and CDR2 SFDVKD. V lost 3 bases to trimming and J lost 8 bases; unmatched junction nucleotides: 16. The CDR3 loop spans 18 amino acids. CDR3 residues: CATSDKRHGIAGDDEQFF. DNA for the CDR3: TGTGCCACCAGTGATAAGCGTCACGGGATAGCGGGAGATGATGAGCAGTTCTTC.

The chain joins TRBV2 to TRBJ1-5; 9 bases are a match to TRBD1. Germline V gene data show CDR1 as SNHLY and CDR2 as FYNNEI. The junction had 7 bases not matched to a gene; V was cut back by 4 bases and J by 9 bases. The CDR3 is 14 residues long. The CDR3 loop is CASSAEDRGMPQHF. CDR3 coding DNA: TGTGCCAGCAGTGCGGAGGACAGGGGAATGCCCCAGCATTTT.

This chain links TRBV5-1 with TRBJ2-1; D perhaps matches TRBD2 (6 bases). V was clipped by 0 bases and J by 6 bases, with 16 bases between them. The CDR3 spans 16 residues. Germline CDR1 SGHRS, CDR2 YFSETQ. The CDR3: CASSLARGGWSNEQFF. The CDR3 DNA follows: TGCGCCAGCAGCTTGGCTAGGGGAGGCTGGAGCAATGAGCAGTTCTTC.

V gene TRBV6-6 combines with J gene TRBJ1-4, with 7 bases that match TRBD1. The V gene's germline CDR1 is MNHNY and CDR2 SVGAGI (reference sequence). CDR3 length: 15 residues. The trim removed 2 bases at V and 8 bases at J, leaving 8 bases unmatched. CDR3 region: CASSYPTGAEEKLFF. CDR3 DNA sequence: TGTGCCAGCAGTTACCCCACAGGGGCCGAAGAAAAACTGTTTTTT.

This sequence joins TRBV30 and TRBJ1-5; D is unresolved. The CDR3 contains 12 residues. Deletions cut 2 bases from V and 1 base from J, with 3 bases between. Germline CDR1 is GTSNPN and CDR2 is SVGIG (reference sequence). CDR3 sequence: CAWSQSNQPQHF. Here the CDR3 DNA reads TGTGCCTGGAGTCAGAGCAATCAGCCCCAGCATTTT.

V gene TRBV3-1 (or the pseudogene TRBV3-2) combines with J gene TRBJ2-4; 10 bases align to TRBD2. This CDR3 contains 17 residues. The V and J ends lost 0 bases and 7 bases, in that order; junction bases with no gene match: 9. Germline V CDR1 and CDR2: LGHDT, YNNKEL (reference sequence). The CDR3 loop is CASSQDQASGGWNIQYF. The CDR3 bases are TGTGCCAGCAGCCAAGATCAGGCTAGCGGGGGTTGGAACATTCAGTACTTC.

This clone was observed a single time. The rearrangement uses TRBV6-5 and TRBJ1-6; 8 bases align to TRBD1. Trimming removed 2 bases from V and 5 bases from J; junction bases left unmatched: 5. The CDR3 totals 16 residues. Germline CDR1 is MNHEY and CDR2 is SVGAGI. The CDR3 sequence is CASSYHPDRDNSPLHF. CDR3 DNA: TGTGCCAGCAGTTACCACCCGGACAGGGATAATTCACCCCTCCACTTT.

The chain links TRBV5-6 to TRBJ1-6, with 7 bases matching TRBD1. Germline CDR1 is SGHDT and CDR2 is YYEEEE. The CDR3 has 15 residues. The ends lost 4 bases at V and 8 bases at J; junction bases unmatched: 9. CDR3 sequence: CASSRGQDADSPLHF. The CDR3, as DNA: TGTGCCAGCAGCCGAGGACAGGACGCTGATTCACCCCTCCACTTT.

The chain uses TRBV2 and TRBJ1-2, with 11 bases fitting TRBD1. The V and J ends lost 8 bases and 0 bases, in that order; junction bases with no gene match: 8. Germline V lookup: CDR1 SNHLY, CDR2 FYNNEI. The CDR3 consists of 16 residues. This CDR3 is CASLDRGRLANYGYTF. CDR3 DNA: TGTGCCAGCCTGGACAGGGGGCGCTTGGCTAACTATGGCTACACCTTC.

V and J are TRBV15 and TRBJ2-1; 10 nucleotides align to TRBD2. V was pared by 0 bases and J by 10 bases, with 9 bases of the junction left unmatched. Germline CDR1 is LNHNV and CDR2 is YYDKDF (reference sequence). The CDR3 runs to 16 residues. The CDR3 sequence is CATSRDMQRGGQEQFF. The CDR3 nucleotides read TGTGCCACCAGCAGAGATATGCAGCGGGGGGGCCAGGAGCAGTTCTTC.

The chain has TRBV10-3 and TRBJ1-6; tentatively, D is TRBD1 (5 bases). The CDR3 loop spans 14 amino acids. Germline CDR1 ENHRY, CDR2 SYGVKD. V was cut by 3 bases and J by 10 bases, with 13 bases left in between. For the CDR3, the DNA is TGTGCCATCAGTGAAGCAGGGTCGAAGTCACCCCTCCACTTT. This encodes CAISEAGSKSPLHF.

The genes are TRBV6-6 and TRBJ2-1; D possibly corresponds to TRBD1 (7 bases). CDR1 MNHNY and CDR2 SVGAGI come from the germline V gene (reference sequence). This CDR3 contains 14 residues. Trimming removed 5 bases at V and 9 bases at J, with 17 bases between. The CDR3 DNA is TGTGCCAGCAGTCTCGGACAGGAGGGAGGTGAGCAGTTCTTC. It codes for CASSLGQEGGEQFF.

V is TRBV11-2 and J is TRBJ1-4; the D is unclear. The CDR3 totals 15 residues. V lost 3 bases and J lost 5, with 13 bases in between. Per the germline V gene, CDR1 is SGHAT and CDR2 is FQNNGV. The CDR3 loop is CASSFTPRLNEKLFF. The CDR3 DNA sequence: TGTGCCAGCAGCTTTACTCCCCGGTTAAATGAAAAACTGTTTTTT.

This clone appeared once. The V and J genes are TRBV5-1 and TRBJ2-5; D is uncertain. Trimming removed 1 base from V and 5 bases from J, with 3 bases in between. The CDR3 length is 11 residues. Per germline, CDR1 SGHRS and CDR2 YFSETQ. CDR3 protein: CASSLRETQYF. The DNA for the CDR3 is TGCGCCAGCAGCTTGCGGGAGACCCAGTACTTC. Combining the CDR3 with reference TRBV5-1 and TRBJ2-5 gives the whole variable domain KAGVTQTPRYLIKTRGQQVTLSCSPISGHRSVSWYQQTPGQGLQFLFEYFSETQRNKGNFPGRFSGRQFSNSRSEMNVSTLELGDSALYLCASSLRETQYFGPGTRLLVL.

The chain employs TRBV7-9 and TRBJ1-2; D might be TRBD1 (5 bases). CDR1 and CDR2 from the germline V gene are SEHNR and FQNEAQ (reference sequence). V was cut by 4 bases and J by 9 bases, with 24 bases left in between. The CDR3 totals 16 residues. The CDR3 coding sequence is TGTGCCAGCAGCTACGGACTGTCCAGAGGGGCGGGGAGCTACACCTTC. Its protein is CASSYGLSRGAGSYTF.